This TCR beta chain was documented in a study of blood T cell repertoires in COVID-19. On the study more broadly: Researchers got acute and convalescent COVID-19 samples from the United States, Italy and Spain. T cells, B-cell-depleted T cells, or PBMCs provided the cDNA or gDNA that served as material.

The assay was immunoSEQ multiplex PCR, and TCRdb's table has in-frame clones only and misses some. This sample has 130,000 to 150,000 clones; 80% occur once, and the top ten carry 3.5%. This CDR3 region has 14 residues. Trimming left V 1 base short and J 0 bases short, with 6 bases between. Germline V gene data show CDR1 as KGHSH and CDR2 as LQKENI. V usage is TRBV18 and J usage is TRBJ1-1; D possibly corresponds to TRBD1 (5 bases). The sequenced sample was peripheral blood. This receptor was identified in a man aged 65 to 85 who had recovered from COVID-19. CDR3 sequence: CASSPQGMNTEAFF. Written as DNA, the CDR3 is TGTGCCAGCTCACCACAGGGGATGAACACTGAAGCTTTCTTT. Looking up the rest from reference TRBV18 and TRBJ1-1 gives the full variable domain: NAGVMQNPRHLVRRRGQEARLRCSPMKGHSHVYWYRQLPEEGLKFMVYLQKENIIDESGMPKERFSAEFPKEGPSILRIQQVVRGDSAAYFCASSPQGMNTEAFFGQGTRLTVV.